A single sample is the source of the 25 T cell receptor beta chains below, sequenced in a study of T-cell reconstitution after alpha-beta-depleted transplantation in children. Unique molecular identifiers featured in how the TCRbeta library was prepared. TCRdb redid the calling of the PCR reads with MiXCR, one entry per CDR3 protein. This sample has over 400,000 distinct CDR3 sequences; roughly 44% occur once, and the top ten carry around a quarter. This specimen was PBMCs, taken before TCRalphabeta/CD19-depleted stem cell transplant. The receptors come from a girl aged 2-10 years with aplastic anemia, due to receive a stem cell transplant.

This sequence joins TRBV20-1 and TRBJ2-3; the D gene is possibly TRBD2 (5 bases). Germline V gives CDR1 DFQATT, CDR2 SNEGSKA (reference sequence). The ends were cut back, 5 bases at V and 2 bases at J, with 11 bases in the middle. This CDR3 region has 13 residues. The CDR3 loop is CSARRAVTDTQYF. In DNA, the CDR3 is TGCAGTGCTCGGCGGGCGGTCACAGATACGCAGTATTTT.

The sample holds many counts of this clonotype. V gene TRBV4-1 combines with J gene TRBJ2-1; D is unclear. Germline lookup yields CDR1 MGHRA and CDR2 YSYEKL. Trimming shortened V by 4 bases and J by 5 bases, and 15 bases separated the two germline ends. The CDR3 sequence is 15 residues long. The CDR3 here is CASSRDGDGNNEQFF. The CDR3 bases are TGCGCCAGCAGCCGGGATGGTGACGGAAACAATGAGCAGTTCTTC.

This clonotype was seen once. The chain recombines TRBV20-1 with TRBJ2-1; 7 bases map to TRBD1. Germline V lookup: CDR1 DFQATT, CDR2 SNEGSKA (reference sequence). V dropped 0 bases and J dropped 6; count of bases not matched to a gene: 8. The CDR3 contains 15 residues. The CDR3 coding sequence is TGCAGTGCTAGAGATCTCAAGACAGGGTCCAATGAGCAGTTCTTC. As protein: CSARDLKTGSNEQFF.

The chain has TRBV7-3 and TRBJ2-3; 8 nucleotides align to TRBD2. With V trimmed by 2 bases and J by 4 bases, 8 bases remained unmatched. Germline loops: CDR1 SGHTA, CDR2 FQGTGA. This CDR3 comprises 16 residues. In DNA, the CDR3 is TGTGCCAGCAGCTTAGGGCGCGGGGGGTACCCAGATACGCAGTATTTT. Translating it yields CASSLGRGGYPDTQYF. The full variable domain, in which reference TRBV7-3 and TRBJ2-3 provide the parts outside the CDR3, is GAGVSQTPSNKVTEKGKYVELRCDPISGHTALYWYRQSLGQGPEFLIYFQGTGAADDSGLPNDRFFAVRPEGSVSTLKIQRTERGDSAVYLCASSLGRGGYPDTQYFGPGTRLTVL.

This clonotype was observed a few times. This chain links TRBV6-5 with TRBJ1-1; D is unclear. The V and J ends lost 2 bases and 1 base respectively, with 11 bases between them. The CDR3 totals 15 residues. Germline assignment: CDR1 MNHEY and CDR2 SVGAGI. Here the CDR3 DNA reads TGTGCCAGCAGTTACGAGCACGGAGGGAACACTGAAGCTTTCTTT. Protein: CASSYEHGGNTEAFF.

The CDR3 DNA reads as TGCAGTGCTAGGGGACTAGCGGGAGGAGAGACCCAGTACTTC. This sequence encodes CSARGLAGGETQYF. The chain couples TRBV20-1 to TRBJ2-5; 15 nucleotides agree with TRBD2. Germline CDR1 reads DFQATT; CDR2 reads SNEGSKA (reference sequence). The CDR3 has 14 residues. The V segment lost 3 bases and the J segment 4 bases; nucleotides outside the gene matches: 0.

The chain couples TRBV20-1 to TRBJ2-7; 7 bases align to TRBD2. The CDR3 runs to 14 residues. V lost 5 bases and J lost 2; bases outside the gene matches: 9. The V gene's germline CDR1 is DFQATT and CDR2 SNEGSKA (reference sequence). Here the CDR3 reads CSALALAVAYEQYF. As DNA, the CDR3 is TGCAGTGCTCTAGCCCTAGCGGTCGCCTACGAGCAGTACTTC.

This clonotype was seen a handful of times. One end of the junction is discordant with germline, which a read error may explain. V is TRBV7-2 and J is TRBJ2-7; no reliable D call. The CDR3 loop spans 12 amino acids. CDR1 is SGHTA and CDR2 is FQGNSA in the germline V gene. The CDR3 DNA reads TGTGCCAGCAGCTTTTCCTCCCACGAGCAGTACTTC. Residues: CASSFSSHEQYF.

The chain combines TRBV7-2 with TRBJ2-3, with 7 bases aligning to TRBD2. Per the germline V gene, CDR1 is SGHTA and CDR2 is FQGNSA. The CDR3 is made up of 16 amino acids. V shed 1 base and J 3 bases; nucleotides not matched to a gene: 7. CDR3 amino acids: CASSLVAGRWTDTQYF. The CDR3 nucleotides are TGTGCCAGCAGCTTAGTAGCCGGGAGGTGGACAGATACGCAGTATTTT.

The chain couples TRBV5-1 to TRBJ2-2; 7 bases match TRBD2. This CDR3 has 15 residues. The trim removed 0 bases at V and 7 bases at J, leaving 6 bases unmatched. The germline CDR1 and CDR2 sequences are SGHRS and YFSETQ. The CDR3 sequence is CASSLARTGGGELFF. As DNA, the CDR3 is TGCGCCAGCAGCTTGGCCAGGACGGGAGGCGGGGAGCTGTTTTTT.

This clonotype was counted between two and nine times. The chain employs TRBV20-1 and TRBJ2-1, with TRBD2 identical over 11 bases. This CDR3 has 15 amino acids. V was clipped by 6 bases and J by 3 bases; unmatched bases: 7. Germline V gene lookup returns CDR1 DFQATT and CDR2 SNEGSKA (reference sequence). CDR3 in amino acids: CSATGLADYYNEQFF. CDR3 DNA sequence: TGCAGTGCCACGGGACTAGCGGACTACTACAATGAGCAGTTCTTC.

V and J are TRBV20-1 and TRBJ1-1; 8 nucleotides match TRBD1. Trimming cost V 3 bases and J 3 bases; bases outside gene matches: 6. The CDR3 has 14 amino acids. The germline gives CDR1 DFQATT, CDR2 SNEGSKA (reference sequence). CDR3 bases: TGCAGTGCTAGGGACAGGGACGTTGACACTGAAGCTTTCTTT. Its translation: CSARDRDVDTEAFF.

This chain uses TRBV5-1 with TRBJ1-3, with 8 bases lining up with TRBD1. Germline lookup yields CDR1 SGHRS and CDR2 YFSETQ. Germline trimming cut 3 bases from V and 3 bases from J; bases unmatched to any gene: 5. The CDR3 is 15 amino acids. The CDR3 nucleotides read TGCGCCAGCAGCTCCTCAGGGGGCCTTGGAAACACCATATATTTT. Residues: CASSSSGGLGNTIYF.

In this sample, this clonotype turned up many times. This chain connects TRBV5-5 to TRBJ2-1; D possibly uses TRBD1 or TRBD2 (6 bases each). V lost 4 bases, J lost 7 bases, and 18 bases lay in between. Per germline, CDR1 SGHKS and CDR2 YYEKEE (reference sequence). The CDR3 is 15 amino acids. CDR3 DNA: TGTGCCAGCAGCCTGGAGGGGGTGCCCGGGAATGAGCAGTTCTTC. As protein: CASSLEGVPGNEQFF.

In this sample, this clonotype turned up many times. The V gene is TRBV5-1, the J gene TRBJ1-2, with a tentative D call TRBD1 (6 bases). The CDR3 runs to 15 residues. V was clipped by 4 bases and J by 5 bases, with 18 bases between them. Germline loops: CDR1 SGHRS, CDR2 YFSETQ. The CDR3 bases are TGCGCCAGCAGCCCGGACTGGGGGCAGGGGTATGGCTACACCTTC. Its translation: CASSPDWGQGYGYTF.

The chain links TRBV5-1 to TRBJ2-2; 12 positions match TRBD2. Trimming cost V 2 bases and J 6 bases; bases outside gene matches: 5. The CDR3 is 16 amino acids. CDR1 and CDR2 (germline): SGHRS, YFSETQ. Written as DNA, the CDR3 is TGCGCCAGCAGCTTCGGGACTAGCGGGTACCCCGGGGAGCTGTTTTTT. Protein: CASSFGTSGYPGELFF.

The chain combines TRBV20-1 with TRBJ2-7; D is undetermined. V dropped 0 bases and J dropped 7 bases, with 16 bases sitting between them. The V gene's germline CDR1 is DFQATT and CDR2 SNEGSKA (reference sequence). This CDR3 contains 14 residues. The CDR3 bases are TGCAGTGCTAGAGACTCCCGGGCCGCGTCGGAGCAGTACTTC. This codes for CSARDSRAASEQYF.

The chain uses TRBV5-5 and TRBJ2-7; D is undetermined. Trimming shortened V by 0 bases and J by 2 bases, and 9 bases separated the two germline ends. The CDR3 is 14 amino acids. Per germline, CDR1 SGHKS and CDR2 YYEKEE (reference sequence). CDR3 amino acids: CASSLVVRPYEQYF. CDR3 in DNA: TGTGCCAGCAGCTTGGTGGTTCGGCCCTACGAGCAGTACTTC.

The rearrangement joins TRBV28 to TRBJ2-3; no clear D. Trimming cost V 6 bases and J 8 bases, with 12 bases left between them. From germline, CDR1 is MDHEN and CDR2 SYDVKM. The CDR3 loop spans 12 amino acids. Here the CDR3 DNA reads TGTGCCAGCAGCCTTGGGGTTCTTACGCAGTATTTT. Translated, it gives CASSLGVLTQYF. The full variable domain, completed using reference TRBV28 and TRBJ2-3, is DVKVTQSSRYLVKRTGEKVFLECVQDMDHENMFWYRQDPGLGLRLIYFSYDVKMKEKGDIPEGYSVSREKKERFSLILESASTNQTSMYLCASSLGVLTQYFGPGTRLTVL.

There are many counts of this clonotype. The chain is built from TRBV29-1 and TRBJ2-7; TRBD1 matches at 8 bases. The CDR3 runs 12 residues. CDR1 SQVTM and CDR2 ANQGSEA come from the germline V gene. V shed 4 bases, J shed 4 bases, and the junction held 3 bases outside the gene matches. In DNA, the CDR3 is TGCAGCGTTGCAAGACAGGGGTACGAGCAGTACTTC. It codes for CSVARQGYEQYF.

The rearrangement joins TRBV9 to TRBJ2-3; 9 bases are shared with TRBD2. CDR3 length: 16 amino acids. V shed 0 bases and J 4 bases; nucleotides not matched to a gene: 6. Germline CDR1 and CDR2: SGDLS and YYNGEE. Here the CDR3 reads CASSVGGAGGPDTQYF. The CDR3 nucleotides are TGTGCCAGCAGCGTAGGGGGAGCGGGAGGTCCAGATACGCAGTATTTT.

The chain joins TRBV11-2 to TRBJ2-2; perhaps TRBD1 as D (6 bases). CDR1 SGHAT and CDR2 FQNNGV come from the germline V gene. Trimming removed 3 bases at V and 0 bases at J, with 14 bases between. This CDR3 contains 17 residues. CDR3 DNA sequence: TGTGCCAGCAGCTTCTACAGGGTTTCAACGAACACCGGGGAGCTGTTTTTT. Translated, it gives CASSFYRVSTNTGELFF.

This clonotype counts as medium-sized. The genes are TRBV9 and TRBJ2-1; TRBD2 agrees at 9 bases. This CDR3 has 15 residues. CDR1 is SGDLS and CDR2 is YYNGEE in the germline V gene. V lost 3 bases and J lost 0; bases outside the gene matches: 1. The CDR3 sequence is CASSGREGSYNEQFF. CDR3 nucleotides: TGTGCCAGCAGCGGGCGGGAGGGCTCCTACAATGAGCAGTTCTTC.

This clonotype appeared many times. The chain has TRBV3-1 and TRBJ1-2; weak D call: TRBD1 (5 bases). Germline V lookup: CDR1 LGHDT, CDR2 YNNKEL (reference sequence). CDR3 length: 13 amino acids. V lost 4 bases, J lost 4 bases, and 10 bases lay in between. The CDR3 sequence: CASSPGGGYGYTF. The CDR3 DNA reads as TGTGCCAGCAGCCCCGGGGGGGGCTATGGCTACACCTTC.

This clonotype turned up a few times. This rearrangement joins TRBV15 to TRBJ2-7; weak D call: TRBD2 (5 bases). The CDR3 spans 13 residues. The V end was cut by 2 bases, the J end by 4 bases, with 9 bases between. Germline CDR1 is LNHNV and CDR2 is YYDKDF (reference sequence). In DNA, the CDR3 is TGTGCCACCAGCAGACGCCGAGGGTACGAGCAGTACTTC. It codes for CATSRRRGYEQYF.